Following are 2 T cell receptor beta chains from one sample sequenced in a study of post-analysis software for immune sequencing data. Whole-study results and caveats: TRBV segments more frequent in patients than in controls numbered several and included TRBV5-6, TRBV5-1 and TRBV20-1.

TCR beta cDNA libraries included unique molecular identifiers. TCRdb reprocessed the PCR reads via MiXCR and lists one record per CDR3 protein. The sample records 600,000 to 750,000 distinct CDR3 sequences, 55% to 60% being singletons. No cognate antigen is known for these TCRs. Sequences were obtained from blood. The source is a girl aged 2-10 years with multiple sclerosis.

For the CDR3, the DNA is TGCGCCAGCCTACCGACAGGGGGAGGAAGGGACTATGGCTACACCTTC. This codes for CASLPTGGGRDYGYTF. V usage is TRBV5-1 and J usage is TRBJ1-2; 9 nucleotides align to TRBD1. The germline gives CDR1 SGHRS, CDR2 YFSETQ. The length of the CDR3 is 16 residues. With V trimmed by 7 bases and J by 3 bases, 13 bases remained unmatched. Using reference TRBV5-1 and TRBJ1-2 for the parts outside the CDR3, the full variable domain is KAGVTQTPRYLIKTRGQQVTLSCSPISGHRSVSWYQQTPGQGLQFLFEYFSETQRNKGNFPGRFSGRQFSNSRSEMNVSTLELGDSALYLCASLPTGGGRDYGYTFGSGTRLTVV.

This clonotype was counted between two and nine times. One end of the junction does not line up with germline, which may come from a read error. The rearrangement uses TRBV5-1 and TRBJ2-1; TRBD2 might be the D (6 bases). The CDR3 extends over 13 amino acids. CDR1 and CDR2 from the germline V gene are SGHRS and YFSETQ. The CDR3 DNA follows: TGTGCCAGCAGCCCTGGGACTGGGAATGAGCAGTTCTTC. Its translation: CASSPGTGNEQFF.